This record covers a single T cell receptor (beta chain). The method was immunoSEQ multiplex PCR; TCRdb's version includes in-frame clones alone and lacks a portion of them. The sample includes 170,000 or so clones, under 95% of them seen just once. The entry originates in a study of control samples from healthy donors and cancer patients. Germline V gene sequence: CDR1 MNHEY, CDR2 SVGEGT. This CDR3 region has 13 residues. Between the trimmed V and J ends, which lost 0 bases and 6 bases, there was a span of 6 bases. The sample taken for sequencing was blood. This clonotype was sampled from a woman between 18 and 30 years old in good health. The rearrangement uses TRBV6-2 or TRBV6-3 and TRBJ2-4, with D perhaps given as TRBD1 or TRBD2 (5 bases each). The CDR3 here is CASSYSGANIQYF. The CDR3 DNA reads TGTGCCAGCAGTTACTCCGGGGCAAACATTCAGTACTTC.